A selection of T cell receptor beta chains follows, all from one sample in a study of neurological immune-mediated disorders. TCRdb re-called the 5' RACE reads through MiXCR, storing one row per CDR3 protein. The table lists 45,000 to 65,000 distinct CDR3 sequences, 3% to 4% of them singletons, with more than 5% in the top ten. Sequenced material: PBMCs. These receptors originate from a man in his forties with multiple sclerosis. CDR3s include the opening cysteine and the closing phenylalanine or tryptophan. D genes are given only for firm matches. Sizes are listed as once, few, many or a size class.

TRBJ1-2,many,TRBV5-6,NA,TGTGCCAGCAGCTGGGGGGATCCTCGAGATGGCTACACCTTC,CASSWGDPRDGYTF
TRBJ1-2,many,TRBV3-1,NA,TGTGCCAGCAGGAAGGGTGAAGGCTACACCTTC,CASRKGEGYTF
TRBJ2-7,many,TRBV7-6,TRBD2,TGTGCCAGCAGCTTTGGGAGCGGGGCTTACGAGCAGTACTTC,CASSFGSGAYEQYF
TRBJ2-5,many,TRBV28,NA,TGTGCCAGCAGTCGACAGGCGCAAGAGACCCAGTACTTC,CASSRQAQETQYF
TRBJ2-7,few,TRBV5-1,NA,TGCGCCAGCAGCTTTGAAGCCTACGAGCAGTACTTC,CASSFEAYEQYF
TRBJ1-2,many,TRBV10-3,NA,TGTGCCATCAGTGAGCCTGGGGGGCGAAAGGACTATGGCTACACCTTC,CAISEPGGRKDYGYTF
TRBJ2-2,many,TRBV5-5,NA,TGTGCCAGCAGCTTGGATGGGGGTCGGGGGGCCCGTACCGGGGAGCTGTTTTTT,CASSLDGGRGARTGELFF
TRBJ2-1,many,TRBV6-4,NA,TGTGCCAGAACAAAAAACCGGGTCGCTGAGCAGTTCTTC,CARTKNRVAEQFF
TRBJ1-6,few,TRBV19,TRBD1,TGTGCCAGTAGTAAGGGGGCTGATAATTCACCCCTCAACTTT,CASSKGADNSPLNF
TRBJ1-5,few,TRBV29-1,NA,TGCAGCGTTCTCGTCGACGGTTTCCTCAATCAGCCCCAGAATTTT,CSVLVDGFLNQPQNF
TRBJ1-5,many,TRBV2,TRBD1,TGTGCCAGCATAGCCCGGGACAGGGGACAGCCCCAGCATTTT,CASIARDRGQPQHF
TRBJ2-1,many,TRBV20-1,TRBD2,TGCAGTGCTAGTCCACTAGCGGGGGGGCCAGCGGGCAATGAGCAGTTCTTC,CSASPLAGGPAGNEQFF